This T cell receptor (beta chain) derives from a study of cytomegalovirus exposure and HLA in healthy donors. Study summary: About 79 million unique TCRs from HLA-typed donors were held in an early data release.

Trimming took off 1 base at V and 7 bases at J, with 5 bases between the two ends. Germline V gene sequence: CDR1 ENHRY, CDR2 SYGVKD. The CDR3 loop spans 12 amino acids. 13 Jbeta primers and 60 Vbeta primers were used for the PCR. Sequencing was performed with immunoSEQ multiplex PCR; in TCRdb, only in-frame clones are kept and a portion is missing. The table records some 170,000 clones, approximately 88% of them present only once. The source of this sequence is a woman younger than 45 in good health and CMV-seronegative. The V gene is TRBV10-3, the J gene TRBJ2-1; D may be TRBD2 (5 bases). The specimen sequenced was PBMCs. The CDR3 DNA is TGTGCCATCAGTGAGTGGAGGAATGAGCAGTTCTTC. The encoded protein is CAISEWRNEQFF.